Listed below are T cell receptor beta chains from one sample, sequenced in a study of radiotherapy plus CTLA-4 blockade in lung cancer. Repertoires were generated with immunoSEQ multiplex PCR, while TCRdb's copy carries only in-frame clones and drops some. The sample carries roughly 66,000 clones, under 85% recorded once. The input for sequencing was peripheral blood, taken from a patient treated with radiotherapy plus ipilimumab. The receptors were gathered from a human donor with non-small cell lung cancer who had a partial response to radiotherapy plus ipilimumab. The CDR3 runs from the conserved cysteine through the conserved F or W. A D gene is named only where the DNA matches it firmly. Part of the rows lack a size; the others show once, few, many or a class for expanded clones.

CDR3aa	CDR3nt	d_gene	v_gene	abundance	j_gene
CASNLRGQTYEQYF	TGTGCCAGCAATCTCCGTGGACAGACCTACGAGCAGTACTTC	-	TRBV28	-	TRBJ2-7
CATSTTPGQGISGANVLTF	TGTGCCACCAGCACCACACCGGGACAGGGAATCTCTGGGGCCAACGTCCTGACTTTC	TRBD1	TRBV15	-	TRBJ2-6
CASRETGGALDGYTF	TGTGCCAGCAGAGAGACAGGGGGCGCGTTGGATGGCTACACCTTC	TRBD1	TRBV6-1	-	TRBJ1-2
CASSRDRGFYEQYF	TGTGCCAGCAGTCGGGACCGGGGGTTCTACGAGCAGTACTTC	-	TRBV28	-	TRBJ2-7
CASSKRGLAYEQYF	TGTGCCAGCAGTAAACGAGGGCTAGCCTACGAGCAGTACTTC	-	TRBV2	-	TRBJ2-7
CASSESGGSSGRAGELFF	TGCGCCAGCAGTGAGTCGGGCGGGTCTAGCGGGAGAGCCGGGGAGCTGTTTTTT	TRBD2	TRBV10-1	-	TRBJ2-2
CASSWGTATREAFF	TGTGCCAGCAGCTGGGGGACAGCCACCCGGGAGGCTTTCTTT	TRBD1	TRBV7-8	-	TRBJ1-1
CAWSPGTAVFSYNSPLHF	TGTGCCTGGAGTCCCGGGACAGCCGTTTTCTCCTATAATTCACCCCTCCACTTT	TRBD1	TRBV30	-	TRBJ1-6
CASRPGGRGGNQPQHF	TGTGCCAGCAGACCTGGGGGCAGGGGTGGCAATCAGCCCCAGCATTTT	-	TRBV28	-	TRBJ1-5
CASSFSGLARNEQFF	TGTGCCAGCAGCTTCTCGGGACTAGCACGCAATGAGCAGTTCTTC	TRBD2	TRBV7-8	-	TRBJ2-1
CASSRSDEQFF	TGTGCCAGCAGCCGTAGTGATGAGCAGTTCTTC	-	TRBV25-1	-	TRBJ2-1
CASSDRGEDIQYF	TGTGCCAGCAGTGACCGGGGGGAGGACATTCAGTACTTC	TRBD2	TRBV6-1	-	TRBJ2-4
CASTWGVGTGKNTEAFF	TGTGCCTCAACTTGGGGGGTCGGGACAGGGAAAAACACTGAAGCTTTCTTT	TRBD1	TRBV2	once	TRBJ1-1
CASSQEEYSNQPQHF	TGCGCCAGCAGCCAAGAAGAGTATAGCAATCAGCCCCAGCATTTT	-	TRBV4-1	-	TRBJ1-5
CASSPGTSRTYEQYF	TGTGCCAGCAGCCCGGGGACTAGCCGAACCTACGAGCAGTACTTC	TRBD2	TRBV11-2	-	TRBJ2-7
CASSAGLARETQYF	TGTGCCAGCAGCGCAGGACTGGCCCGGGAGACCCAGTACTTC	-	TRBV9	-	TRBJ2-5
CASSQVQREGHGNEQFF	TGTGCCAGCAGCCAAGTACAGCGGGAGGGCCATGGGAATGAGCAGTTCTTC	TRBD2	TRBV4-2	-	TRBJ2-1
CASSPKSGGGELFF	TGTGCCAGCAGCCCTAAGTCGGGGGGCGGGGAGCTGTTTTTT	TRBD2	TRBV7-3	-	TRBJ2-2
CASSLGSYSGNTIYF	TGTGCCAGCAGCCTCGGGTCTTACTCTGGAAACACCATATATTTT	-	TRBV6-1	-	TRBJ1-3
CASSVQGMGELFF	TGTGCCAGCAGCGTACAGGGTATGGGGGAGCTGTTTTTT	-	TRBV9	-	TRBJ2-2
CASARDPAGAKADTQYF	TGTGCCAGCGCTCGCGACCCAGCGGGGGCCAAGGCAGATACGCAGTATTTT	TRBD2	TRBV11-1	few	TRBJ2-3